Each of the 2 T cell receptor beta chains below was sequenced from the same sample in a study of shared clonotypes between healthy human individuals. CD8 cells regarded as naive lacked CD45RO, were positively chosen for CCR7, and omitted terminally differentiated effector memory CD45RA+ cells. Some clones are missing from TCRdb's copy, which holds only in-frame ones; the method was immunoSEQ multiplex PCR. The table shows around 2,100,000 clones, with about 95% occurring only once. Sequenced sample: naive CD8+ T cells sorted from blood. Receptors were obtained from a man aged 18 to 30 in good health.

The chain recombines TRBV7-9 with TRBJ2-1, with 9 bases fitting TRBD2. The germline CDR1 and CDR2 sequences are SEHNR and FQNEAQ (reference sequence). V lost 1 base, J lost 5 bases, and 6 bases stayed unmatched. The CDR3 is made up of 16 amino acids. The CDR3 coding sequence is TGTGCCAGCAGCTTAGTAGCGGGAGTCGTGAACAATGAGCAGTTCTTC. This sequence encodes CASSLVAGVVNNEQFF.

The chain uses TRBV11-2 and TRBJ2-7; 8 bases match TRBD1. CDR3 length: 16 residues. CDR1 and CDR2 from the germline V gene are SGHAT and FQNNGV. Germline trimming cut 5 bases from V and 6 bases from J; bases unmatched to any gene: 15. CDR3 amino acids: CASSPGPGQAPLEQYF. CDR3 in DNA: TGTGCCAGCAGCCCGGGACCGGGACAGGCCCCCCTCGAGCAGTACTTC.